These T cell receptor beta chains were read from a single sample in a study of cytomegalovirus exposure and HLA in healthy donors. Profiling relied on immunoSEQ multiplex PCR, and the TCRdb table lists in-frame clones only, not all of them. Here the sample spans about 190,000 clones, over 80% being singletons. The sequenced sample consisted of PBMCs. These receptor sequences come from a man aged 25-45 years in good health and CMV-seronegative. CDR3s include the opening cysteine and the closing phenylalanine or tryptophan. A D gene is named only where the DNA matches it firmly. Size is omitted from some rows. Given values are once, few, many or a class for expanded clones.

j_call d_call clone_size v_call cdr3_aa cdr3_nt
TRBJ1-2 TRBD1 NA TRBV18 CASSPTGGLGYTF TGTGCCAGCTCACCTACAGGGGGCCTTGGCTACACCTTC
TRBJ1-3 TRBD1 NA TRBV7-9 CASSLRSRGGDRDRNTIYF TGTGCCAGCAGCTTAAGGTCCCGGGGGGGTGACAGGGATCGAAACACCATATATTTT
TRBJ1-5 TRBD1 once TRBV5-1 CASSPGTGGNQPQHF TGCGCCAGCAGCCCGGGGACAGGGGGCAATCAGCCCCAGCATTTT
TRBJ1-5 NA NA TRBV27 CASSPGHWGQPQHF TGTGCCAGCAGCCCGGGACACTGGGGGCAGCCCCAGCATTTT
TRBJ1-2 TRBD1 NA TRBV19 CASSIAQGVNHGYTF TGTGCCAGTAGTATAGCTCAGGGGGTAAACCATGGCTACACCTTC
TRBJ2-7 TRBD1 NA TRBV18 CASSLGTDSYEQYF TGTGCCAGCTCATTAGGGACAGACTCCTACGAGCAGTACTTC
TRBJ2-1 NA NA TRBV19 CASSSRPSADEQFF TGTGCCAGTAGTTCTAGGCCCTCCGCCGATGAGCAGTTCTTC
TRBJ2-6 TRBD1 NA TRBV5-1 CASRGTGGANVLTF TGCGCCAGCAGGGGGACAGGTGGGGCCAACGTCCTGACTTTC
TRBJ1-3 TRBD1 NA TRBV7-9 CASSPRDRRNTIYF TGTGCCAGCAGCCCACGGGACAGGAGAAACACCATATATTTT
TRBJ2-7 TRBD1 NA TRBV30 CAWTDRGDGEQYF TGTGCCTGGACGGACAGGGGAGACGGCGAGCAGTACTTC
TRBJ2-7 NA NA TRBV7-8 CASSLSYRGATYEQYF TGTGCCAGCAGCTTAAGTTATAGGGGCGCCACCTACGAGCAGTACTTC
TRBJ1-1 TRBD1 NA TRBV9 CASSANRGTEAFF TGTGCCAGCAGCGCCAACAGGGGAACTGAAGCTTTCTTT
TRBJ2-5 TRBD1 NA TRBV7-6 CASSTGTGQETQYF TGTGCCAGCAGTACCGGGACAGGCCAAGAGACCCAGTACTTC
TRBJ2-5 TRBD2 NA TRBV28 CASSPAGLGLAGAQETQYF TGTGCCAGCAGCCCGGCGGGCCTGGGACTAGCGGGGGCCCAAGAGACCCAGTACTTC
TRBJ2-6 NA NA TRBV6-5 CASSLIYSGANVLTF TGTGCCAGCAGTCTAATATATTCTGGGGCCAACGTCCTGACTTTC
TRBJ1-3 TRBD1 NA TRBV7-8 CASSPRTGEGNTIYF TGTGCCAGCAGCCCACGGACAGGGGAAGGAAACACCATATATTTT
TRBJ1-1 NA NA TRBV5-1 CASSLFRQDEAFF TGCGCCAGCAGCTTATTTCGGCAGGATGAAGCTTTCTTT
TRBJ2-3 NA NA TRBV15 CATTTRRGGGDTQYF TGTGCCACCACCACCAGAAGGGGAGGGGGAGATACGCAGTATTTT
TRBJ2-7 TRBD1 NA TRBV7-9 CSSSLGTGAVMVEQYF TGTTCCAGCAGCTTAGGGACAGGCGCCGTGATGGTCGAGCAGTACTTC
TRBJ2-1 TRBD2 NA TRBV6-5 CASSRTGGGYNEQFF TGTGCCAGCAGTCGCACGGGGGGGGGCTACAATGAGCAGTTCTTC
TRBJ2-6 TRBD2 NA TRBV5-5 CASTPGGGAGANVLTF TGTGCCAGCACCCCGGGGGGGGGCGCTGGGGCCAACGTCCTGACTTTC
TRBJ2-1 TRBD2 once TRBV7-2 CASSLSMVLAGTNEQFF TGTGCCAGCAGCTTAAGTATGGTACTAGCGGGGACTAATGAGCAGTTCTTC
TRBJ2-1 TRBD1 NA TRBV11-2 CASSFRPGQGFDEQFF TGTGCCAGCAGCTTCCGTCCGGGACAGGGTTTCGATGAGCAGTTCTTC
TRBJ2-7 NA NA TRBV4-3 CASSQEGQSSYEQYF TGCGCCAGCAGCCAAGAGGGACAAAGCTCCTACGAGCAGTACTTC
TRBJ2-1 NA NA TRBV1 CTSKNRGGLGNEQFF TGCACCAGCAAGAACCGGGGGGGCCTGGGGAATGAGCAGTTCTTC
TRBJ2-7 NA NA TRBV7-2 CASSSRSLYEQYF TGTGCCAGCAGCTCGCGGAGTCTCTACGAGCAGTACTTC
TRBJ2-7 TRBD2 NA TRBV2 CASSEAGRAYEQYF TGTGCCAGCAGTGAGGCAGGGAGGGCGTACGAGCAGTACTTC
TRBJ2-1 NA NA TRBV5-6 CASTESSYNEQFF TGTGCCAGCACAGAAAGCTCCTACAATGAGCAGTTCTTC
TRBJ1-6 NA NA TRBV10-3 CAISERPGTTDSPLHF TGTGCCATCAGTGAGAGACCCGGGACAACTGATTCACCCCTCCACTTT
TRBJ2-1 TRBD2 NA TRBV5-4 CASSTGKLAGGLEQFF TGTGCCAGCAGCACAGGGAAACTAGCGGGAGGTCTTGAGCAGTTCTTC
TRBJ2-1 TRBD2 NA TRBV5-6 CASSLRTSGGASEQFF TGTGCCAGCAGCTTGCGGACTAGCGGGGGGGCGAGTGAGCAGTTCTTC
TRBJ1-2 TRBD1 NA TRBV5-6 CASSLWPGQGFSGYTF TGTGCCAGCAGCCTATGGCCGGGACAGGGGTTTAGTGGCTACACCTTC
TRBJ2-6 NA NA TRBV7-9 CASSLIRTRDSGANVLTF TGTGCCAGCAGCTTAATCCGCACCAGGGACTCTGGGGCCAACGTCCTGACTTTC
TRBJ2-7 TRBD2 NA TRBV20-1 CSSGGFYEQYF TGCAGCTCCGGGGGGTTCTACGAGCAGTACTTC
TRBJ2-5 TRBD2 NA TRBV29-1 CSVGGTSGFTETQYF TGCAGCGTTGGAGGGACTAGCGGGTTCACGGAGACCCAGTACTTC
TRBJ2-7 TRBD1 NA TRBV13 CASSSAPWDRGYEQYF TGTGCCAGCAGCTCCGCTCCGTGGGACAGGGGCTACGAGCAGTACTTC
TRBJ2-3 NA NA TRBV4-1 CASSQDLSGQTFTDTQYF TGCGCCAGCAGCCAAGATCTGTCCGGACAGACGTTCACAGATACGCAGTATTTT
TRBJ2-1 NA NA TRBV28 CASSQEIGSDEQFF TGTGCCAGCAGCCAAGAGATCGGTTCCGATGAGCAGTTCTTC
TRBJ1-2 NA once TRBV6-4 CASSDSGRHYGYTF TGTGCCAGCAGTGACTCGGGCAGGCACTATGGCTACACCTTC
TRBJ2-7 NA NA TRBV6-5 CASSYTGSEQYF TGTGCCAGCAGTTACACGGGATCCGAGCAGTACTTC
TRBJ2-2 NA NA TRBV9 CASSPHARAGTGELFF TGTGCCAGCAGCCCCCATGCGAGGGCTGGCACCGGGGAGCTGTTTTTT
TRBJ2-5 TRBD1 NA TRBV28 CASSLGARDRDWSRTQYF TGTGCCAGCAGTTTAGGTGCTCGGGACAGGGATTGGAGTCGGACCCAGTACTTC
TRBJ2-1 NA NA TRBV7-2 CASSLAFNEQFF TGTGCCAGCAGCTTAGCCTTCAATGAGCAGTTCTTC
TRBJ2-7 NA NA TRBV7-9 CASSVDRPYEQYF TGTGCCAGCAGCGTTGACAGGCCCTACGAGCAGTACTTC
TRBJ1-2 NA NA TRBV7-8 CASTREADEYGYTF TGTGCCAGCACCCGAGAGGCGGATGAATATGGCTACACTTTC
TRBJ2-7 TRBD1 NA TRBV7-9 CASSLETGRTYEQYF TGTGCCAGCAGCTTAGAGACAGGGAGAACCTACGAGCAGTACTTC
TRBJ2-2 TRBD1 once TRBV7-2 CASSSTGGTGELFF TGTGCCAGCAGTAGTACAGGGGGCACCGGGGAGCTGTTTTTT
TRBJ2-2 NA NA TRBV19 CASSPRTRGRGSTGELFF TGTGCCAGTAGCCCCCGTACGCGGGGGCGCGGTAGCACCGGGGAGCTGTTTTTT
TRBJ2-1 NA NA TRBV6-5 CAVRSYNEQFF TGTGCGGTGAGGTCATACAATGAGCAGTTCTTC
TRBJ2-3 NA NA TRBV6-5 CASSRGYSSTDTQYF TGTGCCAGCAGCCGAGGGTACTCTAGCACAGATACGCAGTATTTT
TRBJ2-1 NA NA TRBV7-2 CASSLVGVEIGEQFF TGTGCCAGCAGCTTAGTAGGGGTGGAAATCGGTGAGCAGTTCTTC
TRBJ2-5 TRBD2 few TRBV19 CASRSGAQETQYF TGTGCCAGCCGGAGCGGGGCCCAAGAGACCCAGTACTTC
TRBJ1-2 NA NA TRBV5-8 CASSLRGIYGYTF TGTGCCAGCAGCCTCAGAGGGATCTATGGCTACACCTTC
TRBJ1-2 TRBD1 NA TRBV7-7 CASSPDRVMSGYTF TGTGCTAGCAGCCCGGACAGGGTTATGTCGGGCTACACCTTC
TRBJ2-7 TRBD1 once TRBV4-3 CASSSRSTGDTLYEQYF TGCGCCAGCAGCTCACGCTCTACAGGGGACACCCTCTACGAGCAGTACTTC